Presented here are 28 T cell receptor beta chains from one specimen sequenced in a study of blood T cell repertoires in COVID-19 (dated by TCRdb to the early 2020s). The library was generated by the immunoSEQ multiplex PCR assay. TCRdb provides this immuneACCESS table in a form limited to in-frame rearrangements. Some clones are lacking; in checked studies, under half of them reflect an unresolved V gene, and why the rest are absent is not known. In this sample the table shows about 87,000 clones, around 85% of which occur a single time. The top ten clones comprise approximately 3% of the sample. Material for sequencing was peripheral blood. The receptors were sampled from an elderly woman with COVID-19, enrolled during active disease.

J is TRBJ2-5 and V is TRBV7-2; 9 positions agree with TRBD1. This CDR3 has 13 amino acids. The trim removed 8 bases at V and 5 bases at J, leaving 6 bases unmatched. Germline values: CDR1 SGHTA, CDR2 FQGNSA. The CDR3 nucleotides read TGTGCCAGCCACCGACAGGGGGGGGAGACCCAGTACTTC. Its protein is CASHRQGGETQYF.

The rearrangement joins TRBV11-2 to TRBJ2-7; possibly TRBD1 for D (6 bases). V lost 5 bases, J lost 0 bases, and 14 bases lay in between. The CDR3 is made up of 15 amino acids. Germline lookup yields CDR1 SGHAT and CDR2 FQNNGV. CDR3 residues: CASSPWQGFSYEQYF. The CDR3, as DNA: TGTGCCAGCAGCCCTTGGCAGGGGTTCTCCTACGAGCAGTACTTC.

The chain couples TRBV7-2 to TRBJ1-1; D is ambiguous. The V end was cut by 6 bases, the J end by 1 base, with 9 bases between. CDR1 is SGHTA and CDR2 is FQGNSA in the germline V gene. The CDR3 spans 13 residues. CDR3 loop: CASSLTENTEAFF. The CDR3 coding sequence is TGTGCCAGCAGTTTAACAGAGAACACTGAAGCTTTCTTT.

V and J are TRBV11-2 and TRBJ2-1; 10 positions agree with TRBD1. Per the germline V gene, CDR1 is SGHAT and CDR2 is FQNNGV. This CDR3 has 18 amino acids. The ends lost 5 bases at V and 0 bases at J; junction bases unmatched: 10. The CDR3 reads CASSRTGGPGSSYNEQFF. In nucleotides, the CDR3 is TGTGCCAGCAGCAGGACAGGGGGTCCAGGTAGCTCCTACAATGAGCAGTTCTTC.

The chain joins TRBV27 to TRBJ1-5, with D possibly being TRBD1 (6 bases). Germline loops: CDR1 MNHEY, CDR2 SMNVEV (reference sequence). This CDR3 spans 16 amino acids. V was pared by 1 base and J by 0 bases, with 10 bases between. CDR3 in amino acids: CASSLYPGVSNQPQHF. CDR3 bases: TGTGCCAGCAGTTTATACCCAGGGGTTAGCAATCAGCCCCAGCATTTT.

This chain joins TRBV29-1 and TRBJ2-3; 10 nucleotides align to TRBD1. CDR3 length: 14 residues. V shed 5 bases, J shed 3 bases, and the junction held 5 bases outside the gene matches. CDR1 and CDR2 from the germline V gene are SQVTM and ANQGSEA. This CDR3 is CSVRQGAFTDTQYF. In DNA form, the CDR3 reads TGCAGCGTTCGACAGGGGGCGTTTACAGATACGCAGTATTTT.

The chain recombines TRBV6-5 with TRBJ2-1; 7 bases fit TRBD1. With V trimmed by 6 bases and J by 6 bases, 11 bases remained unmatched. This CDR3 spans 15 amino acids. Germline V gene data show CDR1 as MNHEY and CDR2 as SVGAGI. CDR3 region: CASRLSGQMSNEQFF. CDR3 coding DNA: TGTGCCAGCAGACTGTCGGGACAGATGTCCAATGAGCAGTTCTTC.

V is TRBV19 and J is TRBJ2-7; 10 bases fit TRBD2. With V trimmed by 5 bases and J by 1 base, 5 bases remained unmatched. The CDR3 runs 15 residues. Germline lookup yields CDR1 LNHDA and CDR2 SQIVND (reference sequence). The CDR3 spells CASSRTSGVSYEQYF. DNA for the CDR3: TGTGCCAGTAGTCGTACTAGCGGGGTATCCTACGAGCAGTACTTC.

This clone has just a few counts. This chain joins TRBV28 and TRBJ1-2; D is possibly TRBD1 (5 bases). Germline CDR1 reads MDHEN; CDR2 reads SYDVKM. The CDR3 sequence is 13 residues long. Trimming took 7 bases from V and 5 from J, leaving 14 bases between them. CDR3 amino acids: CASIPSGVYGYTF. Written as DNA, the CDR3 is TGTGCCAGCATCCCCTCGGGGGTATATGGCTACACCTTC.

The V call is TRBV28, the J call TRBJ1-2; 7 bases are a match to TRBD1. The J segment lost 8 bases and the V segment lost 2 bases, leaving 5 bases of the junction unmatched. Germline loops: CDR1 MDHEN, CDR2 SYDVKM. This CDR3 is built from 13 residues. The CDR3 DNA reads as TGTGCCAGCAGTTTAGGACAGGTGTGGGGCTACACCTTC. Amino acid sequence: CASSLGQVWGYTF.

The chain uses TRBV27 and TRBJ2-7, with D possibly matching TRBD2 (6 bases). V lost 1 base and J lost 7, with 11 bases in between. Germline V gene sequence: CDR1 MNHEY, CDR2 SMNVEV (reference sequence). This CDR3 region has 13 residues. The CDR3, as DNA: TGTGCCAGCAGTTTATGGGGGGACCGGGAGCAGTACTTC. It is translated as CASSLWGDREQYF.

The rearrangement joins TRBV19 to TRBJ1-4; D perhaps matches TRBD1 (5 bases). Germline CDR1 is LNHDA and CDR2 is SQIVND (reference sequence). This CDR3 region has 16 residues. The germline V and J ends were trimmed by 7 bases and 0 bases, with 15 bases remaining between them. The CDR3 reads CASMRGRTATNEKLFF. The CDR3, as DNA: TGTGCCAGTATGCGGGGCAGGACTGCAACTAATGAAAAACTGTTTTTT.

The chain couples TRBV27 to TRBJ2-7; D possibly corresponds to TRBD2 (5 bases). The CDR3 has 15 amino acids. Trimming took 8 bases from V and 2 from J, leaving 19 bases between them. The germline CDR1 and CDR2 sequences are MNHEY and SMNVEV (reference sequence). The CDR3 spells CASFLLGRLAYEQYF. The DNA of the CDR3 is TGTGCCAGCTTCTTGCTTGGGAGACTGGCCTACGAGCAGTACTTC.

The chain uses TRBV28 and TRBJ1-2, with D possibly being TRBD1 (6 bases). The germline gives CDR1 MDHEN, CDR2 SYDVKM. V lost 7 bases and J lost 8, with 17 bases in between. The CDR3 covers 13 residues. CDR3 protein: CASTMGAGGGYTF. The CDR3 DNA sequence: TGTGCCAGCACCATGGGGGCGGGAGGAGGCTACACCTTC.

The chain links TRBV24-1 to TRBJ2-7, with D perhaps TRBD2 (5 bases). The CDR3 is 13 residues long. The germline V gene encodes CDR1 KGHDR and CDR2 SFDVKD. V lost 4 bases to trimming and J lost 6 bases, with 12 bases between them. This CDR3 reads CATSDATRGEQYF. In nucleotides, the CDR3 is TGTGCCACCAGTGACGCCACTAGAGGCGAGCAGTACTTC.

This clone occurred a few times. This chain links TRBV29-1 with TRBJ2-7; tentative D call: TRBD1 (6 bases). The V gene lost 7 bases and the J gene lost 2 bases, with 12 bases spanning the gap. The CDR3 covers 12 residues. CDR1 and CDR2 (germline): SQVTM, ANQGSEA. In DNA, the CDR3 is TGCAGCGCTCGAGGACAGACCTACGAGCAGTACTTC. This translates into CSARGQTYEQYF.

J is TRBJ2-7 and V is TRBV19; TRBD2 agrees at 9 bases. This CDR3 spans 14 amino acids. Losses at the gene ends were 10 bases for V and 4 bases for J; bases not matched to a gene: 11. Germline CDR1 LNHDA, CDR2 SQIVND (reference sequence). The CDR3 is CATSGGTSIYEQYF. For the CDR3, the DNA is TGTGCCACTAGCGGAGGGACTAGCATTTACGAGCAGTACTTC.

The chain carries TRBV5-4 and TRBJ2-7, with a weak D call TRBD1 (6 bases). The germline V gene has CDR1 SGHNT and CDR2 YYREEE (reference sequence). The CDR3 has 13 amino acids. With 4 bases removed from V and 2 bases from J, the gap between germline ends came to 10 bases. The CDR3 DNA follows: TGTGCCAGCAGCCGGGACACTACCTACGAGCAGTACTTC. Translating gives CASSRDTTYEQYF. Full variable domain (rest looked up from reference TRBV5-4 and TRBJ2-7): ETGVTQSPTHLIKTRGQQVTLRCSSQSGHNTVSWYQQALGQGPQFIFQYYREEENGRGNFPPRFSGLQFPNYSSELNVNALELDDSALYLCASSRDTTYEQYFGPGTRLTVT.

This clone was seen a single time. V gene TRBV28 combines with J gene TRBJ1-2; 7 bases fit TRBD1. From germline, CDR1 is MDHEN and CDR2 SYDVKM. The V and J ends lost 6 bases and 7 bases, in that order; junction bases with no gene match: 8. The CDR3 length is 13 residues. Written as DNA, the CDR3 is TGTGCCAGCAGCCCCCCCAGGGGGTTTGGCTACACCTTC. Protein sequence: CASSPPRGFGYTF.

The chain joins TRBV30 to TRBJ1-2, with 9 bases aligning to TRBD1. Germline V lookup: CDR1 GTSNPN, CDR2 SVGIG (reference sequence). Losses at the gene ends were 3 bases for V and 4 bases for J; bases not matched to a gene: 18. The CDR3 is made up of 18 amino acids. The CDR3 nucleotides are TGTGCCTGGAGGCAAACAGGGGGCATTGATCTAGGGATCTATGGCTACACCTTC. Translating it yields CAWRQTGGIDLGIYGYTF.

This clone was counted a single time. V gene TRBV2 combines with J gene TRBJ2-7; 9 nucleotides match TRBD2. The CDR3 contains 15 residues. The V and J ends lost 1 base and 3 bases, in that order; junction bases with no gene match: 4. CDR1 is SNHLY and CDR2 is FYNNEI in the germline V gene. Here the CDR3 reads CASSEVAGVGYEQYF. The CDR3 bases are TGTGCCAGCAGTGAAGTAGCGGGAGTGGGCTACGAGCAGTACTTC.

This chain joins TRBV7-3 and TRBJ2-6, with D possibly matching TRBD1 (6 bases). V lost 5 bases to trimming and J lost 1 base, with 6 bases between them. In germline, CDR1 is SGHTA, CDR2 FQGTGA. The CDR3 length is 14 residues. The CDR3 sequence: CASSDRSGANVLTF. CDR3 DNA: TGTGCCAGCAGCGACAGGTCTGGGGCCAACGTCCTGACTTTC.

The chain has TRBV14 and TRBJ1-2; D is unclear. The CDR3 extends over 13 amino acids. V was trimmed by 2 bases and J by 4 bases, leaving 8 bases between them. CDR1 and CDR2 from the germline V gene are SGHDN and FVKESK. The DNA of the CDR3 is TGTGCCAGCAGCCAATCAGGCCCCTATGGCTACACCTTC. As protein: CASSQSGPYGYTF.

The chain carries TRBV7-3 and TRBJ2-7; 12 bases are a match to TRBD1. Germline trimming cut 4 bases from V and 3 bases from J; bases unmatched to any gene: 4. The germline V gene has CDR1 SGHTA and CDR2 FQGTGA. This CDR3 comprises 15 residues. The CDR3 sequence: CASSYGTGGGYEQYF. CDR3 DNA: TGTGCCAGCAGCTATGGGACAGGGGGCGGCTACGAGCAGTACTTC.

The chain combines TRBV18 with TRBJ1-4; 10 bases fit TRBD1. Germline trimming cut 6 bases from V and 3 bases from J; bases unmatched to any gene: 7. Germline assignment: CDR1 KGHSH and CDR2 LQKENI. The CDR3 runs to 16 residues. CDR3 amino acids: CASSGQGFSANEKLFF. CDR3 bases: TGTGCCAGCTCGGGACAGGGGTTTTCAGCTAATGAAAAACTGTTTTTT. Combining the CDR3 with reference TRBV18 and TRBJ1-4 gives the whole variable domain NAGVMQNPRHLVRRRGQEARLRCSPMKGHSHVYWYRQLPEEGLKFMVYLQKENIIDESGMPKERFSAEFPKEGPSILRIQQVVRGDSAAYFCASSGQGFSANEKLFFGSGTQLSVL.

This clone has a handful of counts. The rearrangement uses TRBV5-4 and TRBJ1-1; 7 bases are shared with TRBD1. Germline trimming cut 5 bases from V and 0 bases from J; bases unmatched to any gene: 4. The germline V gene encodes CDR1 SGHNT and CDR2 YYREEE (reference sequence). CDR3 length: 14 amino acids. The CDR3 here is CASRTDRVNTEAFF. The CDR3 DNA follows: TGTGCCAGCAGAACCGACAGGGTGAACACTGAAGCTTTCTTT.

This clone has just one count. This chain links TRBV5-6 with TRBJ1-6, with 7 bases identical to TRBD1. Germline V CDR1 and CDR2: SGHDT, YYEEEE. CDR3 length: 14 residues. Trimming at V came to 4 bases and at J to 10 bases, leaving 8 bases not matched to a gene. The CDR3 sequence is CASSGGDSLSPLHF. CDR3 nucleotides: TGTGCCAGCAGCGGCGGGGACAGTCTATCACCCCTCCACTTT. The full variable domain, its missing parts supplied by reference TRBV5-6 and TRBJ1-6, is DAGVTQSPTHLIKTRGQQVTLRCSPKSGHDTVSWYQQALGQGPQFIFQYYEEEERQRGNFPDRFSGHQFPNYSSELNVNALLLGDSALYLCASSGGDSLSPLHFGNGTRLTVT.

The chain links TRBV5-4 to TRBJ2-5; D possibly corresponds to TRBD2 (6 bases). The CDR3 contains 17 residues. V was shortened by 5 bases and J by 5 bases, with 25 bases between the two germline ends. The germline CDR1 and CDR2 sequences are SGHNT and YYREEE (reference sequence). The CDR3 reads CASSQEVFTVRGETQYF. As DNA, the CDR3 is TGTGCCAGCAGTCAAGAGGTGTTTACCGTACGGGGGGAGACCCAGTACTTC.